This TCR beta chain was documented in a study of shared clonotypes between healthy human individuals. Study summary: Each donor's CD8 memory used one plate, CD8 naive two, each CD4 subset three.

Terminally differentiated effector memory CD45RA+ cells were excluded from the naive CD8 cells, which were CD45RO-negative and positively selected for CCR7. There were no recent acute infections or vaccinations among the donors, who were healthy HIV-negative adults. Per the study methods: ImmunoSEQ output held junction-only sequences without quality scores, so filtering differed. TCRdb's copy holds only in-frame clones and misses some; the assay was immunoSEQ multiplex PCR. That table supplies the V and J calls and clone size; D and trimming were determined from the DNA. The table includes 1.5 million to 2.5 million clones, about 95% detected once. The germline CDR1 and CDR2 sequences are SGDLS and YYNGEE. This CDR3 spans 15 amino acids. The ends were cut back, 4 bases at V and 5 bases at J, with 18 bases in the middle.

The sequence came from a young man in good health. Sample: naive CD8+ T cells sorted from blood. The genes are TRBV9 and TRBJ1-1; D may be TRBD1 (6 bases). The CDR3 reads CASSPTQGGQTEAFF. The CDR3 DNA reads as TGTGCCAGCAGCCCCACGCAAGGGGGGCAGACTGAAGCTTTCTTT.